This TCR beta chain was identified in a study of blood T cell repertoires in COVID-19. The germline gives CDR1 LNHDA, CDR2 SQIVND (reference sequence). This CDR3 has 15 residues. Losses at the gene ends were 1 base for V and 4 bases for J; bases not matched to a gene: 3. Adults between about 18 and 95 years of age took part from more than 20 US areas. Donors were grouped by their self-reported clinical history. Using immunoSEQ multiplex PCR, the repertoire was profiled, and TCRdb retains in-frame clones only, with some absent. The profile shows about 300,000 clones, about nine tenths of them singletons.

The sequence derives from a woman between 50 and 59 years old who had been exposed to COVID-19. This sequence joins TRBV19 and TRBJ2-2; 7 bases map to TRBD2. Sequenced: PBMCs or T cells enriched from blood (not recorded which). CDR3 protein: CASSIVSGGTGELFF. The DNA for the CDR3 is TGTGCCAGTAGTATAGTTTCGGGGGGCACCGGGGAGCTGTTTTTT.